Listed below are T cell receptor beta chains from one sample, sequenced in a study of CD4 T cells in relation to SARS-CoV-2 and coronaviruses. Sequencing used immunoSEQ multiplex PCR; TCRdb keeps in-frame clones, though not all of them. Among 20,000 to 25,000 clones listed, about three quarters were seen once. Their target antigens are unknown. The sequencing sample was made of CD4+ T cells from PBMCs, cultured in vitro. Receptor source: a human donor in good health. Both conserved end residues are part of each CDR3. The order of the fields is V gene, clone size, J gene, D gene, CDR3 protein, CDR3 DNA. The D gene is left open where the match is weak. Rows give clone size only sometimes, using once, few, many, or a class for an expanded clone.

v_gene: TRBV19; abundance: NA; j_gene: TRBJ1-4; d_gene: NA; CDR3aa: CASSIRDLAATNEKLFF; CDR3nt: TGTGCCAGTAGTATCCGAGATTTGGCAGCAACTAATGAAAAACTGTTTTTT
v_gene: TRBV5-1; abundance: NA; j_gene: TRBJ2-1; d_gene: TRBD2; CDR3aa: CASSLGLAGGNEQFF; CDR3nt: TGCGCCAGCAGCCTGGGACTAGCGGGGGGGAATGAGCAGTTCTTC
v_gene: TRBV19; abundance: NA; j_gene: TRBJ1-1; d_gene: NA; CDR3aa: CASSIYGEMNTEAFF; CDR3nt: TGTGCCAGTAGTATTTATGGAGAAATGAACACTGAAGCTTTCTTT
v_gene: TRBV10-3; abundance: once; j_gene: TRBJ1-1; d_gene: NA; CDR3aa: CAIGAANTEAFF; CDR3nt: TGTGCCATCGGCGCTGCGAACACTGAAGCTTTCTTT
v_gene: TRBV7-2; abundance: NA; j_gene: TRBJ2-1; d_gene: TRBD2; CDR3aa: CASSLQRGGHNEQFF; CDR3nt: TGTGCCAGCAGCTTGCAGCGGGGGGGGCACAATGAGCAGTTCTTC
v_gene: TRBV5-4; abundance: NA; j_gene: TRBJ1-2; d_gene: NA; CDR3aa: CASSLITLNYGYTF; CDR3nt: TGTGCCAGCAGCTTAATAACGTTGAACTATGGCTACACCTTC
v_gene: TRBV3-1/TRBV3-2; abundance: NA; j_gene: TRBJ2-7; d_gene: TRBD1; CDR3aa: CASSQEGATGTGGREQYF; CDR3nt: TGTGCCAGCAGCCAAGAAGGGGCGACCGGGACAGGGGGTCGTGAGCAGTACTTC
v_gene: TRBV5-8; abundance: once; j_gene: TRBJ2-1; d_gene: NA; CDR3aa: CASSLRAGRYNEQFF; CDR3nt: TGTGCCAGCAGCTTGAGGGCCGGTCGCTACAATGAGCAGTTCTTC
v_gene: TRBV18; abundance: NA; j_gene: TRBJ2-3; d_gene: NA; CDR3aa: CASSTGPGDTQYF; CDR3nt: TGTGCCAGCTCAACCGGACCGGGAGATACGCAGTATTTT
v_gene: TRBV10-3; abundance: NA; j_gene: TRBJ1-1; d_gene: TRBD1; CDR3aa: CATVTGSEGMNTEAFF; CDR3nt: TGTGCCACCGTGACAGGGTCAGAGGGGATGAACACTGAAGCTTTCTTT
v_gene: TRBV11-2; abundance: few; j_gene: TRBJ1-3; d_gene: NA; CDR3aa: CASSLLAGRSSSGNTIYF; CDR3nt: TGTGCCAGCAGCTTGCTAGCCGGCAGGTCCTCCTCTGGAAACACCATATATTTT
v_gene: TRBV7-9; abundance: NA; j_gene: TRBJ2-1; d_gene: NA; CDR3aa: CASSLRGSRHNEQFF; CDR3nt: TGTGCCAGCAGCTTAAGAGGGAGCCGCCACAATGAGCAGTTCTTC
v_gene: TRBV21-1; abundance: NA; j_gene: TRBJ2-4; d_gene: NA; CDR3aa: CASSKVAGVAKNIQYF; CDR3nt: TGTGCCAGCAGCAAAGTTGCGGGAGTGGCCAAAAACATTCAGTACTTC
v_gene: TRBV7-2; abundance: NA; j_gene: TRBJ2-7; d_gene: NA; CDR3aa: CASSLHESSTMKPYEQYF; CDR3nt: TGTGCCAGCAGCTTACATGAATCTTCGACAATGAAGCCCTACGAGCAGTACTTC
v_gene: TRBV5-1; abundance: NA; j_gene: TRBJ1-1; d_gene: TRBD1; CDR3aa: CASSLVSQGAEAFF; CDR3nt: TGCGCCAGCAGCTTGGTTTCCCAGGGGGCTGAAGCTTTCTTT
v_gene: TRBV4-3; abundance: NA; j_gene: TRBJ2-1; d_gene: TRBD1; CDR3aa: CASSQDPGQLFYNEQFF; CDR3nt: TGCGCCAGCAGCCAAGACCCGGGACAGCTTTTCTACAATGAGCAGTTCTTC
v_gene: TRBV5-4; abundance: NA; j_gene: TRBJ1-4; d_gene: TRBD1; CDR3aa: CASSQGQERRLFF; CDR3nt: TGTGCCAGCAGCCAAGGACAGGAGCGGCGTCTGTTTTTT
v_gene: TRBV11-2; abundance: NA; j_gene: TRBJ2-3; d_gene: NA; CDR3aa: CASSYYRPHTDTQYF; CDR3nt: TGTGCCAGCAGTTACTACCGGCCGCACACAGATACGCAGTATTTT
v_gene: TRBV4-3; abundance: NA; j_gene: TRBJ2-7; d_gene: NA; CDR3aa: CASSQQRGTYEQYF; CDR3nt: TGCGCCAGCAGCCAACAGAGGGGGACCTACGAGCAGTACTTC
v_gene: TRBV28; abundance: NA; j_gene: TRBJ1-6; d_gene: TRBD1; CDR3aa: CASSSQGAVSPLHF; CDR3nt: TGTGCCAGCAGTTCACAGGGGGCTGTTTCACCCCTCCACTTT
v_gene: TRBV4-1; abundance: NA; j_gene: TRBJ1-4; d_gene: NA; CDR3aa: CASSPTAPEIYRELFF; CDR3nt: TGCGCCAGCAGCCCCACCGCCCCCGAGATCTACAGGGAACTGTTTTTT
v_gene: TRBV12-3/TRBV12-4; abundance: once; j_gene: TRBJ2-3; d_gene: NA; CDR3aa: CASSLVTDTQYF; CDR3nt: TGTGCCAGCAGTTTAGTCACAGATACGCAGTATTTT
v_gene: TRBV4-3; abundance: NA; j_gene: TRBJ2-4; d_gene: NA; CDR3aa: CASSPGSAKNIQYF; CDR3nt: TGCGCCAGCAGCCCCGGGAGCGCCAAAAACATTCAGTACTTC
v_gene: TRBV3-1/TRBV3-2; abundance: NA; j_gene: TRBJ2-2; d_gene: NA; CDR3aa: CASSQPLSGGDTGELFF; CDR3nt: TGTGCCAGCAGCCAACCGTTAAGCGGAGGGGACACCGGGGAGCTGTTTTTT
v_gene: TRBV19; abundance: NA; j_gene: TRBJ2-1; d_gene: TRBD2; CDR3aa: CASSPPSGGLDEQFF; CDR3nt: TGTGCCAGTAGCCCCCCAAGCGGGGGGCTGGATGAGCAGTTCTTC
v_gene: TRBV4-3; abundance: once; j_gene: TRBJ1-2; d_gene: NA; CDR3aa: CASSLEDSAFHGYTF; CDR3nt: TGCGCCAGCAGCCTAGAGGACAGCGCATTTCATGGCTACACCTTC
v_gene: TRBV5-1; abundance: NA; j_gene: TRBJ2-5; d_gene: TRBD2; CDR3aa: CASSSRLAGETQYF; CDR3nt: TGCGCCAGCAGCTCGAGACTAGCGGGAGAGACCCAGTACTTC
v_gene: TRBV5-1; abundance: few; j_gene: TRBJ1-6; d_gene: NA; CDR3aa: CASSVDRFNSPLHF; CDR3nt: TGCGCCAGCAGCGTCGACAGGTTTAATTCACCCCTCCACTTT
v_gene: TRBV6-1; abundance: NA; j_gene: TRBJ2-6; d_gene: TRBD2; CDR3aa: CASSAQLAGSGANVLTF; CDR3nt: TGTGCCAGCAGTGCTCAGCTAGCGGGCTCTGGGGCCAACGTCCTGACTTTC
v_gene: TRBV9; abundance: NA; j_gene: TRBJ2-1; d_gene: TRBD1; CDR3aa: CASSVSQGVSYNEQFF; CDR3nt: TGTGCCAGCAGCGTCTCTCAGGGGGTCTCCTACAATGAGCAGTTCTTC